This TCR beta chain was identified in a study of CD8 T cells in ankylosing spondylitis. Overall study results and limits: A CD8+ phenotype characterized the disease-linked clones, which were relatively rare in peripheral blood. What seemed typical of ankylosing spondylitis blood was a TCR beta motif built from several highly homologous variants.

About this clonotype itself: Its antigen is unidentified.

Quantitative 5'-RACE with molecular barcodes produced the TCR beta libraries. One entry per CDR3 protein results from TCRdb running MiXCR on the 5' RACE reads. The sample includes under 550,000 distinct CDR3 sequences, 20% to 30% of them seen just once. V shed 1 base and J shed 1 base, with 11 bases lying between them. There are 15 residues in the CDR3. Germline V gives CDR1 SGDLS, CDR2 YYNGEE. This TCR derives from a male donor with ankylosing spondylitis. Sequenced material: blood, either unsorted or a sorted T cell fraction (not recorded which). The V and J genes are TRBV9 and TRBJ1-1, with D tentatively TRBD1 (5 bases). The DNA of the CDR3 is TGTGCCAGCAGCGTACGGGATGGGGGGAACACTGAAGCTTTCTTT. This translates into CASSVRDGGNTEAFF.